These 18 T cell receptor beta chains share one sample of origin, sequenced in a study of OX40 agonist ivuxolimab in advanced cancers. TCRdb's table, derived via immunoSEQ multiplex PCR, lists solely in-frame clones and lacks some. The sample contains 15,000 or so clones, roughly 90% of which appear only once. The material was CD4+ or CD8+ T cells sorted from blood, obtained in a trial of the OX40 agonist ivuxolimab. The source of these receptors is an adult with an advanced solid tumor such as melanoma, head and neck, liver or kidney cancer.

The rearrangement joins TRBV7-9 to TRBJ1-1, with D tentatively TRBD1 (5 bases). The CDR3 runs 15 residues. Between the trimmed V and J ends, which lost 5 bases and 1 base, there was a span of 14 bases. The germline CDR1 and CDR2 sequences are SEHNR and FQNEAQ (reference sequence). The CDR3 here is CASSERDPGNTEAFF. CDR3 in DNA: TGTGCCAGCAGCGAACGGGACCCGGGGAACACTGAAGCTTTCTTT.

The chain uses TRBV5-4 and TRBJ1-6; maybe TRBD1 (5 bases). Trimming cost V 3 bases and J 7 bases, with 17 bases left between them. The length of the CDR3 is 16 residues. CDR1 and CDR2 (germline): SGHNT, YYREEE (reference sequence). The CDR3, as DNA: TGTGCCAGCAGCTCAATTGTAGGGACCCTAAATTCACCCCTCCACTTT. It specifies CASSSIVGTLNSPLHF.

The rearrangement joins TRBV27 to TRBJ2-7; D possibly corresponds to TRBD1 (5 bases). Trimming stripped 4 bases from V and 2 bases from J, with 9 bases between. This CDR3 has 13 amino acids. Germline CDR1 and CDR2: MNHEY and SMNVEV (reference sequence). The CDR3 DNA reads TGTGCCAGCAGTTGGGGCCTAGCCTACGAGCAGTACTTC. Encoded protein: CASSWGLAYEQYF.

The CDR3 sequence: CASGPYSPQETEAFF. CDR3 coding DNA: TGTGCTAGTGGCCCTTATAGTCCCCAAGAAACTGAAGCTTTCTTT. This chain joins TRBV12-5 and TRBJ1-1; D call uncertain. Germline V gene lookup returns CDR1 LGHNT and CDR2 FRNRAP. This CDR3 is 15 amino acids long. Trimming stripped 6 bases from V and 5 bases from J, with 19 bases between.

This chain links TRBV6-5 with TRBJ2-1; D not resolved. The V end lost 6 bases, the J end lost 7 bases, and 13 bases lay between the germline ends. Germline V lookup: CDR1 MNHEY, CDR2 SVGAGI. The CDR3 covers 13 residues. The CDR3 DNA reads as TGTGCCAGCAGACTTTCGGACCAGAATGAGCAGTTCTTC. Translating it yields CASRLSDQNEQFF.

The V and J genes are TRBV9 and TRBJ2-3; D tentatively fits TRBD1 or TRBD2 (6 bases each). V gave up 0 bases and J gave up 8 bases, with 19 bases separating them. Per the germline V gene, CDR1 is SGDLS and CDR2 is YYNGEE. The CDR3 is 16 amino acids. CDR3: CASSVEGGAPSGTQYF. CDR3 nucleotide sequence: TGTGCCAGCAGCGTAGAGGGGGGTGCTCCCTCGGGTACGCAGTATTTT.

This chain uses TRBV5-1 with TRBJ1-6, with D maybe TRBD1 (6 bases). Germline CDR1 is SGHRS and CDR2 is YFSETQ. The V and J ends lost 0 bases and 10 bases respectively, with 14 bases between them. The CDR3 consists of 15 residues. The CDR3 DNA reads TGCGCCAGCAGCTTGGGTTGGGGGGCCTTGTCACCCCTCCACTTT. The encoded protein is CASSLGWGALSPLHF.

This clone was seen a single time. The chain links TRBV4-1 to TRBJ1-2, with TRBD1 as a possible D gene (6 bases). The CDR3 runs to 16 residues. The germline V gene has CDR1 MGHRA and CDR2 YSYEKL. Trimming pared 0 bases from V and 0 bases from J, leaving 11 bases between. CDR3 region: CASSQESQGSNYGYTF. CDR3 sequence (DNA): TGCGCCAGCAGCCAAGAAAGTCAGGGGTCTAACTATGGCTACACCTTC.

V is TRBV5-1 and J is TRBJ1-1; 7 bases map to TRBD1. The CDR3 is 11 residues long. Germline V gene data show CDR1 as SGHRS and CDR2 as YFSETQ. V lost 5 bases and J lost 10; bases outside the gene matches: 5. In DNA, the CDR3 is TGCGCCAGCAGTGGCGGACAGGTAGCTTTCTTT. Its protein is CASSGGQVAFF. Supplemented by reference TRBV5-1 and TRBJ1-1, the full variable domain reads KAGVTQTPRYLIKTRGQQVTLSCSPISGHRSVSWYQQTPGQGLQFLFEYFSETQRNKGNFPGRFSGRQFSNSRSEMNVSTLELGDSALYLCASSGGQVAFFGQGTRLTVV.

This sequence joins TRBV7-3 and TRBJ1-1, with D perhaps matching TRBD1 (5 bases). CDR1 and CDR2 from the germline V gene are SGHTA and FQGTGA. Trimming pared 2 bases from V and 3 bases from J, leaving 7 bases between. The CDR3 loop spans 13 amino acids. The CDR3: CASSLGGDTEAFF. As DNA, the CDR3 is TGTGCCAGCAGCTTAGGGGGGGACACTGAAGCTTTCTTT.

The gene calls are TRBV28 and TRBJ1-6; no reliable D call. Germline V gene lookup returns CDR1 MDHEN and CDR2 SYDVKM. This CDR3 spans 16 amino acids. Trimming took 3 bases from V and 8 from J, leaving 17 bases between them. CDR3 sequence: CASSFIPTGVDSPLHF. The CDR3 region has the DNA TGTGCCAGCAGTTTCATCCCTACCGGGGTGGATTCACCCCTCCACTTT.

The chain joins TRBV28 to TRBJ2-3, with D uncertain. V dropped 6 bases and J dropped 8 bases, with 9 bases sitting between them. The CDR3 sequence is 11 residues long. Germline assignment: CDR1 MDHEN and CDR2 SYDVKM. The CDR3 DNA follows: TGTGCCAGCAGCCCGTCAGTTACGCAGTATTTT. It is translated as CASSPSVTQYF.

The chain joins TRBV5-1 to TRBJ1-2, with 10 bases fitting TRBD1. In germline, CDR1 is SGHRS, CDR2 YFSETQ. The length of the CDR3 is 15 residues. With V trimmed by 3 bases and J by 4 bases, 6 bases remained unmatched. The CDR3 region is CASSWTGGQAYGYTF. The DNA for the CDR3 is TGCGCCAGCAGCTGGACAGGGGGTCAAGCCTATGGCTACACCTTC.

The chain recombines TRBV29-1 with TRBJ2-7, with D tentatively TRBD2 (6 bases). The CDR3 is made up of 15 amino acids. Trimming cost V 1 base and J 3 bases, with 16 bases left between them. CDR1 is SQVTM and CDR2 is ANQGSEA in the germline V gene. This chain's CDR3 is CSVEGSGAGYYEQYF. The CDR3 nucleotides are TGCAGCGTTGAAGGTTCCGGTGCGGGGTACTACGAGCAGTACTTC.

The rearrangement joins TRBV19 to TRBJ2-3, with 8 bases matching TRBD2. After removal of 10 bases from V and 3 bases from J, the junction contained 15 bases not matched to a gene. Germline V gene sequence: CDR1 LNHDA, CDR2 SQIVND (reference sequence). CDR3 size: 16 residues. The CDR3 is CATLRRGGRGTDTQYF. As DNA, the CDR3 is TGTGCCACCTTAAGACGGGGGGGCCGCGGTACAGATACGCAGTATTTT.

The CDR3 sequence is CASRAGGYYEQYF. CDR3 nucleotide sequence: TGTGCCAGCAGGGCGGGGGGCTATTACGAGCAGTACTTC. The genes are TRBV27 and TRBJ2-7, with 8 bases aligning to TRBD2. CDR1 is MNHEY, CDR2 SMNVEV, per germline (reference sequence). The junction had 5 bases not matched to a gene; V was cut back by 6 bases and J by 4 bases. The CDR3 has 13 amino acids.

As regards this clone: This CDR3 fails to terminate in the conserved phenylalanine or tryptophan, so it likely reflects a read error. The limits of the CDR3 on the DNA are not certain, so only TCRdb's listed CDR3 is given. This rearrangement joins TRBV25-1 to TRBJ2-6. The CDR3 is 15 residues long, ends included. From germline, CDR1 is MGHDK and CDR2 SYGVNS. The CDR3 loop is CASSSELELDKVGPI.

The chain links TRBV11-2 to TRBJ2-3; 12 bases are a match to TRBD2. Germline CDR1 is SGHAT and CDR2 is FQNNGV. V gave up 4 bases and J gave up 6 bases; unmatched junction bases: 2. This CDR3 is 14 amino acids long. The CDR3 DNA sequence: TGTGCCAGCAGCTCGACTAGCGGGGGCGATACGCAGTATTTT. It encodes CASSSTSGGDTQYF.